Listed below are T cell receptor beta chains from one sample, sequenced in a study of regulatory T cells in long-lasting Graves disease. TCRdb itself ran the multiplex PCR reads through MiXCR, one entry per CDR3 protein. This table has a few hundred thousand distinct CDR3 sequences, roughly a quarter appearing once. The sample here was peripheral blood mononuclear cells (PBMCs), taken when the disease was refractory, from a patient treated with antithyroid drugs. The receptors come from a female donor with Graves disease. The CDR3 runs from the conserved cysteine through the conserved F or W. A D gene is named only where the DNA matches it firmly. Clone size is given for some rows only: seen once, a few or many times, or a class if the clone is expanded.

V gene,J gene,D gene,clone size,CDR3 DNA,CDR3 protein
TRBV30,TRBJ2-5,TRBD2,many,TGTGCCTGGAGTTTGGTAGCGGGAGCGGGGACCCAGTACTTC,CAWSLVAGAGTQYF
TRBV6-1,TRBJ2-7,-,-,TGTGCCAGCAGCCACCCGGAGCGGGCTAACTACGAGCAGTACTTC,CASSHPERANYEQYF
TRBV6-1,TRBJ1-2,-,few,TGTGCCAGCAGGCCGGACACCCACGAAGGCTACACCTTC,CASRPDTHEGYTF
TRBV7-2,TRBJ2-7,TRBD1,many,TGTGCCAGCAGCTTCCCGGGACAGTATGTCTACGAGCAGTACTTC,CASSFPGQYVYEQYF
TRBV18,TRBJ2-5,-,many,TGTGCCAGCTCACCGTTAGGGACTTTCCAAGAGACCCAGTACTTC,CASSPLGTFQETQYF
TRBV5-5,TRBJ1-1,TRBD1,few,TGTGCCAGCAGCTGGACAGGGACAGACACTGAAGCTTTCTTT,CASSWTGTDTEAFF
TRBV20-1,TRBJ2-7,-,many,TGCAGTGCTATACTCCCCAAAATAAACTCCTACGAGCAGTACTTC,CSAILPKINSYEQYF
TRBV20-1,TRBJ1-1,TRBD1,few,TGCAGTGCTAGGCAACCGGGACAGGGTTCTTTAGCTTTCTTT,CSARQPGQGSLAFF
TRBV24-1,TRBJ2-1,TRBD2,many,TGTGCCACCAGTGATCGACTAGCGGGAGGGCCTATCAATGAGCAGTTCTTC,CATSDRLAGGPINEQFF
TRBV6-1,TRBJ2-2,TRBD2,-,TGTGCCACCCGGGAGGGGGCGAACACCGGGGAGCTGTTTTTT,CATREGANTGELFF
TRBV28,TRBJ2-5,TRBD2,many,TGTGCCAGCAGCCTTACCGGGACTAGTCAAGAGACCCAGTACTTC,CASSLTGTSQETQYF
TRBV7-3,TRBJ1-1,-,many,TGTGCCAGCAGTTCGACGGTGAACACTGAAGCTTTCTTT,CASSSTVNTEAFF
TRBV19,TRBJ2-7,TRBD2,-,TGTGCCAGTAGTATGGGGCTAGCGGGAGCCCTTCCGCCCTACGAGCAGTACTTC,CASSMGLAGALPPYEQYF
TRBV18,TRBJ2-5,-,many,TGTGCCAGCTCACCAAGGACCACGGAGACCCAGTACTTC,CASSPRTTETQYF
TRBV19,TRBJ1-5,-,-,TGTGCCAGTAGTCCCCAGGTAGTTAGCAATCAGCCCCAGCATTTT,CASSPQVVSNQPQHF
TRBV6-1,TRBJ1-5,-,few,TGTGCCAGCAGTGGACGTAGCAATCAGCCCCAGCATTTT,CASSGRSNQPQHF
TRBV6-1,TRBJ2-7,-,-,TGTGCCAGCACCCCCAGTCGGGGAGCCTACTACGAGCAGTACTTC,CASTPSRGAYYEQYF
TRBV7-2,TRBJ1-1,-,many,TGTGCCAGCAGCTACGCTCCGGGGTCCGAAGCTTTCTTT,CASSYAPGSEAFF
TRBV29-1,TRBJ1-1,-,many,TGCAGCGTTGCCAAGGACGTTGGGACTGAAGCTTTCTTT,CSVAKDVGTEAFF
TRBV10-3,TRBJ1-2,TRBD1,few,TGTGCCATCAGGGAGAACCGACAGGGATCTGGCTACACCTTC,CAIRENRQGSGYTF
TRBV10-3,TRBJ2-6,TRBD1,-,TGTGCCATCAGTGAGTCGTCGACAGGGGCTGGGGCCAACGTCCTGACTTTC,CAISESSTGAGANVLTF
TRBV28,TRBJ1-5,TRBD1,many,TGTGCCAGCAGCGAAGGGACAGGGGGTTCGGATCAGCCCCAGCATTTT,CASSEGTGGSDQPQHF
TRBV2,TRBJ1-1,-,many,TGTGCCAGCAGTGAAGTGGGGTATTACACTGAAGCTTTCTTT,CASSEVGYYTEAFF
TRBV15,TRBJ1-2,-,-,TGTGCCACCAGCAGAGATACGGCCCTCTGGGGCTACACCTTC,CATSRDTALWGYTF
TRBV5-1,TRBJ2-7,TRBD1,-,TGCGCCAGCAGGTGGAGGGACAGGACGGACTCCTACGAGCAGTACTTC,CASRWRDRTDSYEQYF
TRBV3-1,TRBJ1-5,TRBD1,once,TGTGCCAGCAGCCAAGAGAGGCCCGGGACAGGCGACCAGGGGGCCCAGCATTTT,CASSQERPGTGDQGAQHF
TRBV12-5,TRBJ2-7,TRBD2,few,TGTGCTAGTGGTTCCCCCCCCAGCGGGAGCACCTACGAGCAGTACTTC,CASGSPPSGSTYEQYF
TRBV5-5,TRBJ2-7,-,-,TGTGCCAGCAGCCCAACTCGATGGACAGCGAAACATTACGAGCAGTACTTC,CASSPTRWTAKHYEQYF
TRBV5-1,TRBJ1-2,TRBD1,many,TGCGCCAGCTCGGACAGGGGGCGCGGTGGCTACACCTTC,CASSDRGRGGYTF
TRBV7-9,TRBJ2-7,TRBD2,-,TGTGCCAGCAGCCATACTGCGGGAGCCCTTACCTACGAGCAGTACTTC,CASSHTAGALTYEQYF
TRBV6-1,TRBJ2-7,-,-,TGTGCCAGCAGACCCTCCGGAGGCCCCAGGGAGGAGCAGTACTTC,CASRPSGGPREEQYF
TRBV28,TRBJ2-7,TRBD1,many,TGTGCCAGCAGCTACAGGGGGAGGAACGAGCAGTACTTC,CASSYRGRNEQYF
TRBV18,TRBJ1-2,-,-,TGTGCCAGCTCACCAAGGCAGCAAGAGAATGGCTACACCTTC,CASSPRQQENGYTF
TRBV20-1,TRBJ2-1,TRBD2,-,TGCAGTGCTAGGTCGCAACTAGCGGGAGGAGAGGGGTGGGTGCAGTTCTTC,CSARSQLAGGEGWVQFF
TRBV5-6,TRBJ2-5,-,few,TGTGCCAGCAGCTCACCCGGACAGCCGCAAGAGACCCAGTACTTC,CASSSPGQPQETQYF
TRBV29-1,TRBJ2-1,TRBD2,-,TGCAGCGTTGGCTCTAGCGGGCCCTACAATGAGCAGTTCTTC,CSVGSSGPYNEQFF
TRBV18,TRBJ2-7,-,-,TGTGCCAGCTCACCGGGGAGGCGAAATAACTACGAGCAGTACTTC,CASSPGRRNNYEQYF
TRBV7-3,TRBJ2-7,TRBD2,many,TGTGCCAGCAGCGTTAGCGGGAACCCCTACGAGCAGTACTTC,CASSVSGNPYEQYF
TRBV6-1,TRBJ2-7,TRBD2,few,TGTGCCAGCCATACCGCCGGGACTAGCGGGAGGATGGAGTACTTC,CASHTAGTSGRMEYF
TRBV28,TRBJ1-4,TRBD1,many,TGTGCCAGCAGCGACAGGGCGAATAATGAAAAACTGTTTTTT,CASSDRANNEKLFF
TRBV20-1,TRBJ1-1,-,few,TGCAGTGCCCAGTTGAACACTGAAGCTTTCTTT,CSAQLNTEAFF
TRBV10-2,TRBJ2-7,-,-,TGCGCCAGCAGGGACAGCGCAACCTACGAGCAGTACTTC,CASRDSATYEQYF
TRBV20-1,TRBJ2-7,-,few,TGCAGTGCTAGGTTAGGCGGAGCCTACGAGCAGTACTTC,CSARLGGAYEQYF
TRBV7-8,TRBJ1-2,TRBD1,many,TGTGCCAGCAGCCAATTAGGGACAGTTATAAACTATGGCTACACCTTC,CASSQLGTVINYGYTF
TRBV29-1,TRBJ2-4,-,few,TGCAGCGTTGCAGGGGCTGGGGTAGCCAAAAACATTCAGTACTTC,CSVAGAGVAKNIQYF
TRBV19,TRBJ1-5,-,-,TGTGCCAGTAGTATAGGTGGGAGTCAGTGGCCCCAGCATTTT,CASSIGGSQWPQHF
TRBV28,TRBJ2-2,-,-,TGTGCCAGCACCGTGGGTGGCACCGGGGAGCTGTTTTTT,CASTVGGTGELFF
TRBV5-1,TRBJ1-2,-,-,TGTGCCAGCAGCCGTGACAGGAGGTTCCATGGCTACACCTTC,CASSRDRRFHGYTF
TRBV20-1,TRBJ2-5,TRBD2,-,TGCAGTGCCGAAGAGCTAGCGGGAGTGACCCAAGAGACCCAGTACTTC,CSAEELAGVTQETQYF
TRBV12-3/TRBV12-4,TRBJ2-2,-,-,TGTGCCAGCAGTATAGGACGGACCGGGGAGCTGTTGTTC,CASSIGRTGELLF
TRBV7-2,TRBJ1-2,-,few,TGTGCCAGCAGCTACTTGACCTCCTCTAACTATGGCTACACCTTC,CASSYLTSSNYGYTF
TRBV7-2,TRBJ1-1,-,-,TGTGCCAGCAGCTCGTCCGGCGTTCGGTCCTACCCTGAAGCTTTCTTT,CASSSSGVRSYPEAFF
TRBV12-3/TRBV12-4,TRBJ1-1,TRBD1,many,TGTGCCAGCAGTAGACAGGGGTCGCTAAGACGGAACACTGAAGCTTTCTTT,CASSRQGSLRRNTEAFF
TRBV12-3/TRBV12-4,TRBJ1-4,-,many,TGTGCCAGCAGTTTTTCTGGATTTGAAAAACTGTTTTTT,CASSFSGFEKLFF
TRBV12-3/TRBV12-4,TRBJ1-5,-,few,TGTGCCAGCAGCCGCACCCTCATAAGGGGCGGTCAGCCCCAGCATTTT,CASSRTLIRGGQPQHF